These T cell receptor beta chains were read from a single sample in a study of early T cells in non-severe SARS-CoV-2 infection. Each CDR3 protein is one row after TCRdb ran MiXCR on the 5' RACE reads. The profile shows over 55,000 distinct CDR3 sequences, more than 9% of them singletons. Sequencing was carried out using whole blood. The origin of the receptors is an adult who was a healthcare worker with PCR-confirmed SARS-CoV-2 infection or an uninfected control (not recorded which). CDR3s include the opening cysteine and the closing phenylalanine or tryptophan. A D gene is named only where the DNA matches it firmly. Size tells how often a clone was seen (once, few, many) or the class of an expanded clone, and some rows leave it out.

CDR3nt: TGTGCCAGCTCACCCTTGGGGCAGGAGACTGAAGCTTTCTTT; CDR3aa: CASSPLGQETEAFF; d_gene: -; v_gene: TRBV18; abundance: -; j_gene: TRBJ1-1
CDR3nt: TGTGCCAGCAGCTCCGTTATATCCACCGGGGAGCTGTTTTTT; CDR3aa: CASSSVISTGELFF; d_gene: -; v_gene: TRBV7-3; abundance: -; j_gene: TRBJ2-2
CDR3nt: TGTGCCAGCAGGGGAAGCAACTCCCAAGAGACCCAGTACTTC; CDR3aa: CASRGSNSQETQYF; d_gene: -; v_gene: TRBV12-3/TRBV12-4; abundance: few; j_gene: TRBJ2-5
CDR3nt: TGTGCCAGCAGCACGACTCCGGGGCCGACAGATACGCAGTATTTT; CDR3aa: CASSTTPGPTDTQYF; d_gene: -; v_gene: TRBV7-7; abundance: -; j_gene: TRBJ2-3
CDR3nt: TGTGCCAGCAGCTTAATCGCCCTCGATACGCAGTATTTT; CDR3aa: CASSLIALDTQYF; d_gene: -; v_gene: TRBV7-3; abundance: many; j_gene: TRBJ2-3
CDR3nt: TGTGCCTGGAGTGTAAACAATGAGCAGTTCTTC; CDR3aa: CAWSVNNEQFF; d_gene: -; v_gene: TRBV30; abundance: -; j_gene: TRBJ2-1
CDR3nt: TGCAGTGCTAGAGTCTCCGGGGTCAGGATGGGTGGCGGCTACACCTTC; CDR3aa: CSARVSGVRMGGGYTF; d_gene: -; v_gene: TRBV20-1; abundance: few; j_gene: TRBJ1-2
CDR3nt: TGCGCCAGCAGCTCGAAACCAGGGGGACGGGAGACCCAGTACTTC; CDR3aa: CASSSKPGGRETQYF; d_gene: TRBD1; v_gene: TRBV5-1; abundance: few; j_gene: TRBJ2-5
CDR3nt: TGCGCCAGCAGCTTGGGAGTAGGTCCTAATCAGCCCCAGCATTTT; CDR3aa: CASSLGVGPNQPQHF; d_gene: -; v_gene: TRBV5-1; abundance: many; j_gene: TRBJ1-5
CDR3nt: TGTGCCAGCAGCCAATCCACCCAAGAGACCCAGTACTTC; CDR3aa: CASSQSTQETQYF; d_gene: -; v_gene: TRBV7-2; abundance: few; j_gene: TRBJ2-5
CDR3nt: TGTGCCAGCAGACGACTAGCGGGGGGGCGATCCTACAATGAGCAGTTCTTC; CDR3aa: CASRRLAGGRSYNEQFF; d_gene: TRBD2; v_gene: TRBV11-2; abundance: many; j_gene: TRBJ2-1
CDR3nt: TGCGCCAGCAGTGCCCGGGGGGGCAAGGTAGATACGCAGTATTTT; CDR3aa: CASSARGGKVDTQYF; d_gene: TRBD2; v_gene: TRBV10-1; abundance: -; j_gene: TRBJ2-3
CDR3nt: TGCAGCGTTGGGAGGTCAGTGGGTGGCACAGATACGCAGTATTTT; CDR3aa: CSVGRSVGGTDTQYF; d_gene: -; v_gene: TRBV29-1; abundance: few; j_gene: TRBJ2-3
CDR3nt: TGTGCCAGCAGCTCCGCGACAGGGGGCTACGGGGACACTGAAGCTTTCTTT; CDR3aa: CASSSATGGYGDTEAFF; d_gene: TRBD1; v_gene: TRBV2; abundance: -; j_gene: TRBJ1-1
CDR3nt: TGTGCCAGCCTCCCAGGAGGGGCAAGCACCGGGGAGCTGTTTTTT; CDR3aa: CASLPGGASTGELFF; d_gene: -; v_gene: TRBV12-3/TRBV12-4; abundance: many; j_gene: TRBJ2-2
CDR3nt: TGTGCCAGCAGCCGCAGGGGAGGGGGCGCGCCTGGCTACACCTTC; CDR3aa: CASSRRGGGAPGYTF; d_gene: TRBD1; v_gene: TRBV3-1; abundance: few; j_gene: TRBJ1-2
CDR3nt: TGCAGTGCTAGTTTTGCGGGGCTCCAAGAGACCCAGTACTTC; CDR3aa: CSASFAGLQETQYF; d_gene: -; v_gene: TRBV20-1; abundance: few; j_gene: TRBJ2-5
CDR3nt: TGTGCCAGTAGTATGGACGGAGAAGAGCCCCAGTACTTC; CDR3aa: CASSMDGEEPQYF; d_gene: -; v_gene: TRBV19; abundance: few; j_gene: TRBJ2-5
CDR3nt: TGCAGTGCTAGAGATTTTGCTCGAGCAAAAGAGACCCAGTACTTC; CDR3aa: CSARDFARAKETQYF; d_gene: -; v_gene: TRBV20-1; abundance: few; j_gene: TRBJ2-5
CDR3nt: TGTGCCAGCAGCCAGAGACGCCGCATAGCCACCGGGGAGCTGTTTTTT; CDR3aa: CASSQRRRIATGELFF; d_gene: -; v_gene: TRBV3-1; abundance: few; j_gene: TRBJ2-2
CDR3nt: TGTGCCAGCAGCGAGGGGACTAGCCTTGACATTCAGTACTTC; CDR3aa: CASSEGTSLDIQYF; d_gene: TRBD2; v_gene: TRBV5-6; abundance: few; j_gene: TRBJ2-4
CDR3nt: TGTGCCAGCAGCCAAGATAGGGCACTGGAGACCCAGTACTTC; CDR3aa: CASSQDRALETQYF; d_gene: -; v_gene: TRBV3-1; abundance: -; j_gene: TRBJ2-5
CDR3nt: TGTGCCACCAGTGATGGGATCGAAGCTTTCTTT; CDR3aa: CATSDGIEAFF; d_gene: -; v_gene: TRBV24-1; abundance: -; j_gene: TRBJ1-1
CDR3nt: TGTGCCAGCAGTCGGGACAGGGTGAGCTCTGGAAACACCATATATTTT; CDR3aa: CASSRDRVSSGNTIYF; d_gene: TRBD1; v_gene: TRBV6-5; abundance: many; j_gene: TRBJ1-3
CDR3nt: TGTGCCAGCAGCTTGAGAGACGGTAAAGCTTTCTTT; CDR3aa: CASSLRDGKAFF; d_gene: -; v_gene: TRBV7-6; abundance: many; j_gene: TRBJ1-1
CDR3nt: TGTGCCAGCAGCGTAAAAGAGACAGGGGACACCGGGGAGCTGTTTTTT; CDR3aa: CASSVKETGDTGELFF; d_gene: TRBD1; v_gene: TRBV9; abundance: many; j_gene: TRBJ2-2
CDR3nt: TGCAGCGTTGAAGTGCGAGAGAACGAATGGCTGGATACGCAGTATTTT; CDR3aa: CSVEVRENEWLDTQYF; d_gene: -; v_gene: TRBV29-1; abundance: few; j_gene: TRBJ2-3
CDR3nt: TGTGCCAGCAGTCCAGATCGGGGGGGACCCTATGGCTACACCTTC; CDR3aa: CASSPDRGGPYGYTF; d_gene: -; v_gene: TRBV27; abundance: many; j_gene: TRBJ1-2
CDR3nt: TGTGCCAGCGGGCCCGCATGGGCGGGATCACCCCTCCACTTT; CDR3aa: CASGPAWAGSPLHF; d_gene: -; v_gene: TRBV27; abundance: many; j_gene: TRBJ1-6
CDR3nt: TGTGCCAGCTCACCAGCTGGCAAAAACACTGAAGCTTTCTTT; CDR3aa: CASSPAGKNTEAFF; d_gene: -; v_gene: TRBV18; abundance: many; j_gene: TRBJ1-1
CDR3nt: TGTGCCAGCAGTTTATCGATGGCAGGGGATACGCAGTATTTT; CDR3aa: CASSLSMAGDTQYF; d_gene: -; v_gene: TRBV27; abundance: -; j_gene: TRBJ2-3
CDR3nt: TGCAGCGGATCACAGGGGGCCGACTATGGCTACACCTTC; CDR3aa: CSGSQGADYGYTF; d_gene: TRBD1; v_gene: TRBV29-1; abundance: many; j_gene: TRBJ1-2
CDR3nt: TGCAGTGCTAGAGAGATACAGGGGGGCAAAAACATTCAGTACTTC; CDR3aa: CSAREIQGGKNIQYF; d_gene: TRBD1; v_gene: TRBV20-1; abundance: many; j_gene: TRBJ2-4
CDR3nt: TGTGCCAGCAGCCTAACTACGGCAGGGGCCCCCGCCAGGGCCAACGTCCTGACTTTC; CDR3aa: CASSLTTAGAPARANVLTF; d_gene: -; v_gene: TRBV11-2; abundance: few; j_gene: TRBJ2-6
CDR3nt: TGTGCCAGCAGCTTAGGCCGCTCTGGAAACACCATATATTTT; CDR3aa: CASSLGRSGNTIYF; d_gene: -; v_gene: TRBV11-2; abundance: -; j_gene: TRBJ1-3
CDR3nt: TGTGCCAGCCATTACGGGACAGGCAGCAATCAGCCCCAGCATTTT; CDR3aa: CASHYGTGSNQPQHF; d_gene: TRBD1; v_gene: TRBV2; abundance: few; j_gene: TRBJ1-5
CDR3nt: TGTGCCAGCAGCCAAGATCTTAGCGAAGAGACCCAGTACTTC; CDR3aa: CASSQDLSEETQYF; d_gene: -; v_gene: TRBV3-1; abundance: -; j_gene: TRBJ2-5
CDR3nt: TGTGCCAGTAGTATAATTGGGACAGGGGACACTGAAGCTTTCTTT; CDR3aa: CASSIIGTGDTEAFF; d_gene: TRBD1; v_gene: TRBV19; abundance: -; j_gene: TRBJ1-1
CDR3nt: TGTGCCAGCAGCGACAGACTAGCGGGGACCGGGGAGCTGTTTTTT; CDR3aa: CASSDRLAGTGELFF; d_gene: TRBD2; v_gene: TRBV5-4; abundance: few; j_gene: TRBJ2-2
CDR3nt: TGTGCCAGCAGCCTTAGAGTGGGCGGGGAGCTGTTTTTT; CDR3aa: CASSLRVGGELFF; d_gene: -; v_gene: TRBV7-8; abundance: -; j_gene: TRBJ2-2
CDR3nt: TGTGCCACCGGACTAGCGGGGGCCCAGGGTACAGATACGCAGTATTTT; CDR3aa: CATGLAGAQGTDTQYF; d_gene: TRBD2; v_gene: TRBV10-3; abundance: -; j_gene: TRBJ2-3
CDR3nt: TGTGCCAGCAGCTTAGGGGCAGGGCTAGTCTCCGGGGAGCTGTTTTTT; CDR3aa: CASSLGAGLVSGELFF; d_gene: -; v_gene: TRBV7-2; abundance: many; j_gene: TRBJ2-2
CDR3nt: TGTGCCAGCTCACCCGCGGGGCGGGTGAACACTGAAGCTTTCTTT; CDR3aa: CASSPAGRVNTEAFF; d_gene: -; v_gene: TRBV12-1; abundance: -; j_gene: TRBJ1-1
CDR3nt: TGTGCCAGCAGTTTACCAGGGTTGAATGGCTACACCTTC; CDR3aa: CASSLPGLNGYTF; d_gene: -; v_gene: TRBV28; abundance: many; j_gene: TRBJ1-2
CDR3nt: TGCGCCAGCAGTGAGTTACTACAGGGGTGGGGCACAGATACGCAGTATTTT; CDR3aa: CASSELLQGWGTDTQYF; d_gene: TRBD1; v_gene: TRBV10-2; abundance: many; j_gene: TRBJ2-3
CDR3nt: TGTGCTAGTGGAGACAGCCGGATGTTGTTGGCCCAGCATTTT; CDR3aa: CASGDSRMLLAQHF; d_gene: -; v_gene: TRBV12-5; abundance: many; j_gene: TRBJ1-5
CDR3nt: TGTGCCAGCAGCTTCCGGCCGGGACTCAGCACAGATACGCAGTATTTT; CDR3aa: CASSFRPGLSTDTQYF; d_gene: -; v_gene: TRBV11-2; abundance: many; j_gene: TRBJ2-3
CDR3nt: TGTGCCAGCAGTGGGGGGGGCTTTTCTACCCAGTACTTC; CDR3aa: CASSGGGFSTQYF; d_gene: -; v_gene: TRBV25-1; abundance: -; j_gene: TRBJ2-5
CDR3nt: TGTGCCAGTGGAGGACAGGCGAGTAATGAAAAACTGTTTTTT; CDR3aa: CASGGQASNEKLFF; d_gene: TRBD1; v_gene: TRBV19; abundance: -; j_gene: TRBJ1-4
CDR3nt: TGTGCCAGCAGTTCCTCATGGACAGCATCTAATGAAAAACTGTTTTTT; CDR3aa: CASSSSWTASNEKLFF; d_gene: -; v_gene: TRBV6-2/TRBV6-3; abundance: -; j_gene: TRBJ1-4